The TCR beta chain under discussion was sequenced for a study of blood T cell repertoires in COVID-19. Study-level information: Sources were T cells, B-cell-depleted T cells, or PBMCs; the material itself was cDNA or gDNA.

CDR3 length equals 17 residues. In the authors' workflow: Quantification of nucleated cells was approximated via reference gene primer amplification. The repertoire was sequenced with immunoSEQ multiplex PCR; TCRdb's copy has only in-frame clones and lacks some. V, J and clone size reflect that table, while D and trimming were determined from the DNA. The sample consists of approximately 210,000 clones, roughly 86% of them appearing once. The TCR comes from a woman aged 50 to 60 with active or convalescent COVID-19. The V gene is TRBV21-1, the J gene TRBJ2-1; the table's TRBD2 call for D was not verified on the DNA. TRBV21-1 is a pseudogene locus. Sequenced material: peripheral blood. The CDR3: CASSCKLGLAGYNEQFF. CDR3 coding DNA: TGTGCCAGCAGCTGCAAATTGGGACTAGCGGGTTACAATGAGCAGTTCTTC.